The 17 T cell receptor beta chains in this list originate from one sample, sequenced in a study of blood T cell repertoires in COVID-19. Measured with immunoSEQ multiplex PCR; TCRdb has only the in-frame clones, and not every one. Altogether roughly 64,000 clones are present, over 75% being singletons, with the ten largest covering 3.2%. The sequenced sample was peripheral blood. Receptors originate from a man aged 45-60 years with active COVID-19.

The rearrangement links TRBV28 to TRBJ1-1; 8 positions match TRBD1. Losses at the gene ends were 1 base for V and 2 bases for J; bases not matched to a gene: 3. The CDR3 spans 15 residues. Germline CDR1 reads MDHEN; CDR2 reads SYDVKM. The CDR3, as DNA: TGTGCCAGCAGTTTATCGGGACAGGCAAACACTGAAGCTTTCTTT. It encodes CASSLSGQANTEAFF.

The CDR3 loop is CASTSPGGTQYF. CDR3 DNA sequence: TGTGCCAGCACCTCACCGGGAGGGACCCAGTACTTC. The chain has TRBV28 and TRBJ2-5; 7 bases map to TRBD2. The CDR3 has 12 residues. The V segment lost 7 bases and the J segment 7 bases; nucleotides outside the gene matches: 6. CDR1 and CDR2 from the germline V gene are MDHEN and SYDVKM.

This clone has only one observation. This chain connects TRBV6-5 to TRBJ1-6, with D unresolved. Trimming removed 4 bases at V and 10 bases at J, with 14 bases between. The germline gives CDR1 MNHEY, CDR2 SVGAGI. This CDR3 spans 14 amino acids. CDR3 bases: TGTGCCAGCAGTTCTGAGGGTAATAGGTCACCCCTCCACTTT. Translation gives CASSSEGNRSPLHF.

The CDR3 loop is CASSLRPTSGQSYEQYF. CDR3 nucleotide sequence: TGTGCCAGCAGCTTACGGCCTACTAGCGGCCAGTCCTACGAGCAGTACTTC. The rearrangement uses TRBV7-3 and TRBJ2-7; TRBD2 agrees at 8 bases. Germline lookup yields CDR1 SGHTA and CDR2 FQGTGA. J was trimmed by 1 base and V by 2 bases; bases with no gene match: 10. The CDR3 contains 17 residues.

This rearrangement joins TRBV19 to TRBJ2-1; 8 bases are a match to TRBD2. This CDR3 is 15 amino acids long. CDR1 LNHDA and CDR2 SQIVND come from the germline V gene (reference sequence). V was clipped by 7 bases and J by 7 bases; unmatched bases: 12. CDR3 amino acids: CASTKAGVRGNEQFF. CDR3 nucleotide sequence: TGTGCCAGTACTAAAGCGGGAGTAAGGGGGAATGAGCAGTTCTTC.

The chain carries TRBV4-1 and TRBJ2-1; 8 nucleotides align to TRBD1. The trim removed 2 bases at V and 0 bases at J, leaving 12 bases unmatched. This CDR3 has 19 amino acids. Germline V gene data show CDR1 as MGHRA and CDR2 as YSYEKL. CDR3 in DNA: TGCGCCAGCAGCCAATACGGGTATCGGACAGGGAGCTCCTACAATGAGCAGTTCTTC. Its protein product is CASSQYGYRTGSSYNEQFF.

The CDR3 coding sequence is TGTGCCAGTAAAGCCATGAATGAGCAGTTCTTC. It encodes CASKAMNEQFF. The chain has TRBV27 and TRBJ2-1; no firm D call. The length of the CDR3 is 11 residues. The V and J ends lost 9 bases and 7 bases respectively, with 10 bases between them. Germline loops: CDR1 MNHEY, CDR2 SMNVEV (reference sequence).

The chain carries TRBV4-1 and TRBJ1-4; 9 bases line up with TRBD1. This CDR3 region has 16 residues. Per germline, CDR1 MGHRA and CDR2 YSYEKL. With V trimmed by 4 bases and J by 7 bases, 10 bases remained unmatched. CDR3 region: CASSPLGTGHREKLFF. CDR3 DNA: TGCGCCAGCAGCCCATTGGGGACAGGGCACCGTGAAAAACTGTTTTTT.

In the case of this clone: The germline gene is not matched at one end of the junction; a read error may be the cause. The rearrangement uses TRBV7-7 and TRBJ2-2; 7 bases agree with TRBD1. Germline lookup yields CDR1 SSHAT and CDR2 FNYEAQ (reference sequence). The CDR3 is 14 amino acids. The CDR3 loop reads CASSQDRASGELFF. The CDR3 DNA follows: TGTGCTAGCAGCCAAGACAGGGCTTCCGGGGAGCTGTTTTTT.

The chain joins TRBV18 to TRBJ1-1, with D unresolved. V lost 4 bases, J lost 5 bases, and 17 bases lay in between. Germline V CDR1 and CDR2: KGHSH, LQKENI. This CDR3 contains 15 residues. The CDR3 here is CASSRTIEGRTEAFF. CDR3 in DNA: TGTGCCAGCTCACGAACAATCGAGGGCCGGACTGAAGCTTTCTTT.

This rearrangement joins TRBV27 to TRBJ1-3, with D maybe TRBD1 (6 bases). Germline loops: CDR1 MNHEY, CDR2 SMNVEV (reference sequence). V shed 5 bases and J shed 0 bases, with 11 bases lying between them. The CDR3 has 15 amino acids. CDR3 sequence (DNA): TGTGCCAGCAGTCCGAGACAGGTCTCTGGAAACACCATATATTTT. Translation gives CASSPRQVSGNTIYF.

As concerns this clone: One end of the junction varies from germline; a read error may be responsible. This chain links TRBV7-7 with TRBJ2-7; perhaps D is TRBD1 or TRBD2 (6 bases each). The CDR3 length is 13 residues. Germline V lookup: CDR1 SSHAT, CDR2 FNYEAQ (reference sequence). The CDR3 here is CASSLADSDEQYF. CDR3 nucleotide sequence: TGTGCTAGCAGCTTAGCGGACAGTGACGAGCAGTACTTC. The entire variable domain, with the rest obtained from reference TRBV7-7 and TRBJ2-7, is as follows: GAGVSQSPRYKVTKRGQDVTLRCDPISSHATLYWYQQALGQGPEFLTYFNYEAQPDKSGLPSDRFSAERPEGSISTLTIQRTEQRDSAMYRCASSLADSDEQYFGPGTRLTVT.

The V call is TRBV5-1, the J call TRBJ2-3; D is uncertain. Trimming pared 4 bases from V and 2 bases from J, leaving 11 bases between. The CDR3 totals 14 residues. Germline values: CDR1 SGHRS, CDR2 YFSETQ. The CDR3 DNA follows: TGCGCCAGCAGCCCGCCACACCTCACAGATACGCAGTATTTT. Amino acid sequence: CASSPPHLTDTQYF.

J is TRBJ1-1 and V is TRBV5-8; possible D gene TRBD1, 5 bases. The CDR3 runs 14 residues. Germline assignment: CDR1 SGHTS and CDR2 YDEGEE. V lost 0 bases and J lost 4, with 10 bases in between. CDR3 DNA: TGTGCCAGCAGCTTGGGCCCCAGGGCCACTGAAGCTTTCTTT. Translation: CASSLGPRATEAFF.

This clone was detected only a few times. V gene TRBV2 combines with J gene TRBJ1-5; possibly TRBD1 for D (6 bases). The length of the CDR3 is 15 residues. Between the trimmed V and J ends, which lost 6 bases and 0 bases, there was a span of 12 bases. Germline V gene lookup returns CDR1 SNHLY and CDR2 FYNNEI. The CDR3 spells CASRPDRNSNQPQHF. The CDR3 DNA follows: TGTGCCAGCAGGCCCGACAGGAATAGCAATCAGCCCCAGCATTTT.

V gene TRBV6-5 combines with J gene TRBJ1-2, with 8 bases matching TRBD1. From germline, CDR1 is MNHEY and CDR2 SVGAGI. V gave up 6 bases and J gave up 13 bases; unmatched junction bases: 16. This CDR3 region has 14 residues. The CDR3 sequence: CASSPPVTGAKCTF. For the CDR3, the DNA is TGTGCCAGCAGCCCCCCCGTGACAGGGGCTAAGTGCACCTTC.

V gene TRBV19 combines with J gene TRBJ2-7, with D possibly being TRBD1 (6 bases). The ends were cut back, 4 bases at V and 2 bases at J, with 12 bases in the middle. Germline-derived CDR1 and CDR2 are LNHDA and SQIVND (reference sequence). The CDR3 runs to 14 residues. The DNA of the CDR3 is TGTGCCAGTAGTACAAACCGGGACACCTACGAGCAGTACTTC. Translating it yields CASSTNRDTYEQYF.